A single sample gave rise to the 25 T cell receptor beta chains below, sequenced in a study of CD8+CD57+ T cells in acquired aplastic anemia. Template material for TCR beta VDJ and CDR3 profiling consisted of genomic DNA. From the reads, TCRdb called clonotypes with MiXCR, one entry per CDR3 protein. The table lists around 200,000 distinct CDR3 sequences, around 60% of them singletons. Sample: sorted CD4+, CD8+, or CD8+CD57+ T cells (not recorded which) from PBMCs. Source of these receptors: a human donor in good health.

The CDR3 spells CASSQVGGWQPQHF. The CDR3 DNA reads TGCGCCAGCAGCCAAGTGGGGGGTTGGCAGCCCCAGCATTTT. The J gene is TRBJ1-5, the V gene TRBV4-1; TRBD1 might be the D (5 bases). Trimming removed 1 base at V and 7 bases at J, with 11 bases between. This CDR3 has 14 amino acids. The germline gives CDR1 MGHRA, CDR2 YSYEKL.

The chain has TRBV6-2 or TRBV6-3 and TRBJ1-2; 9 bases agree with TRBD1. CDR1 is MNHEY and CDR2 is SVGEGT in the germline V gene. The CDR3 loop spans 14 amino acids. V shed 7 bases and J 3 bases; nucleotides not matched to a gene: 6. The CDR3 nucleotides are TGTGCCAGCATGACCGGGACAGGGTACTATGGCTACACCTTC. Protein: CASMTGTGYYGYTF.

The gene calls are TRBV3-1 and TRBJ2-1; D gene ambiguous. This CDR3 contains 16 residues. Germline V gives CDR1 LGHDT, CDR2 YNNKEL (reference sequence). V was cut by 2 bases and J by 3 bases, with 14 bases left in between. The CDR3 here is CASSQPHQTYYNEQFF. The CDR3 nucleotides are TGTGCCAGCAGCCAACCACACCAAACTTACTACAATGAGCAGTTCTTC.

The rearrangement links TRBV5-1 to TRBJ2-7; 10 nucleotides agree with TRBD2. The CDR3 covers 15 residues. Germline assignment: CDR1 SGHRS and CDR2 YFSETQ. The V gene end was trimmed by 0 bases and the J gene end by 6 bases; junction bases not matched to a gene: 6. The CDR3 DNA reads as TGCGCCAGCAGCTTGGATAGCGGGGGGTTCGGCGAGCAGTACTTC. It codes for CASSLDSGGFGEQYF.

This clonotype showed up many times. The rearrangement joins TRBV12-3 or TRBV12-4 to TRBJ2-5; D gene unclear. Deletions cut 1 base from V and 7 bases from J, with 7 bases between. The CDR3 covers 12 residues. As DNA, the CDR3 is TGTGCCAGCAGTTTAGGGGCAGGGACCCAGTACTTC. This encodes CASSLGAGTQYF.

The chain links TRBV5-1 to TRBJ1-3, with no clear D. The ends were cut back, 0 bases at V and 0 bases at J, with 4 bases in the middle. Germline loops: CDR1 SGHRS, CDR2 YFSETQ. The CDR3 is 14 residues long. The CDR3 spells CASSLDSSGNTIYF. In DNA form, the CDR3 reads TGCGCCAGCAGCTTGGACAGCTCTGGAAACACCATATATTTT. The complete variable domain, with remaining parts taken from reference TRBV5-1 and TRBJ1-3, reads KAGVTQTPRYLIKTRGQQVTLSCSPISGHRSVSWYQQTPGQGLQFLFEYFSETQRNKGNFPGRFSGRQFSNSRSEMNVSTLELGDSALYLCASSLDSSGNTIYFGEGSWLTVV.

Ten or more counts support this clonotype. V and J are TRBV28 and TRBJ2-3; the D gene is possibly TRBD1 (6 bases). Germline loops: CDR1 MDHEN, CDR2 SYDVKM. V was cut by 4 bases and J by 2 bases, with 16 bases left in between. CDR3 length equals 16 residues. CDR3 sequence reads: CASSSGPRDNTDTQYF. The CDR3, as DNA: TGTGCCAGCAGTTCGGGACCCCGGGACAACACAGATACGCAGTATTTT.

This clonotype occurred many times. This sequence joins TRBV7-8 and TRBJ2-5; D possibly corresponds to TRBD1 (6 bases). Trimming removed 4 bases from V and 5 bases from J, with 14 bases in between. The germline CDR1 and CDR2 sequences are SGHVS and FQNEAQ. This CDR3 is 14 amino acids long. Here the CDR3 reads CASSSHQGSETQYF. In DNA, the CDR3 is TGTGCCAGCAGCTCCCATCAGGGGTCGGAGACCCAGTACTTC.

In its sample, this clonotype was seen a few times. The V call is TRBV20-1, the J call TRBJ2-2; D is uncertain. CDR3 length equals 9 residues. V lost 6 bases, J lost 8 bases, and 4 bases lay in between. From germline, CDR1 is DFQATT and CDR2 SNEGSKA (reference sequence). CDR3 DNA: TGCAGTGCCCCTGGGGAGCTGTTTTTT. This encodes CSAPGELFF.

This clonotype was recorded once. V and J are TRBV25-1 and TRBJ1-6; no clear D. CDR1 is MGHDK and CDR2 is SYGVNS in the germline V gene. This CDR3 has 15 amino acids. V lost 1 base to trimming and J lost 8 bases, with 12 bases between them. CDR3 DNA sequence: TGTGCCAGCAGTGAATTGGTCCCCAGTTATTCACCCCTCCACTTT. Amino acid sequence: CASSELVPSYSPLHF.

This clonotype showed up just a few times. The chain employs TRBV2 and TRBJ2-5; D gene uncertain. This CDR3 has 11 residues. The germline gives CDR1 SNHLY, CDR2 FYNNEI. Trimming took off 4 bases at V and 5 bases at J, with 5 bases between the two ends. CDR3 in amino acids: CASSVLETQYF. In DNA, the CDR3 is TGTGCCAGCAGTGTTCTTGAGACCCAGTACTTC.

This clonotype was detected only a few times. The V and J genes are TRBV9 and TRBJ2-7, with 10 bases identical to TRBD2. CDR1 is SGDLS, CDR2 YYNGEE, per germline. The CDR3 runs 17 residues. Trimming removed 4 bases from V and 3 bases from J; junction bases left unmatched: 13. CDR3: CASSPRGDIAGGYEQYF. CDR3 DNA: TGTGCCAGCAGCCCCAGGGGGGATATAGCGGGAGGCTACGAGCAGTACTTC.

The CDR3 reads CASSKPGQGGTQYF. The DNA of the CDR3 is TGTGCCAGCAGTAAACCGGGACAGGGGGGGACCCAGTACTTC. The chain recombines TRBV7-9 with TRBJ2-5; 11 bases agree with TRBD1. The length of the CDR3 is 14 residues. V shed 6 bases and J 7 bases; nucleotides not matched to a gene: 7. Germline V gene lookup returns CDR1 SEHNR and CDR2 FQNEAQ (reference sequence).

V and J are TRBV7-4 and TRBJ2-3, with 11 bases lining up with TRBD2. CDR3 length equals 15 residues. Germline V gene lookup returns CDR1 SGHVT and CDR2 SQSDAQ. The J segment lost 6 bases and the V segment lost 7 bases, leaving 9 bases of the junction unmatched. CDR3 sequence reads: CASNSGGARFDTQYF. CDR3 bases: TGTGCCAGCAATAGCGGGGGGGCGAGGTTTGATACGCAGTATTTT.

The V call is TRBV30, the J call TRBJ2-2; D gene uncertain. Trimming shortened V by 6 bases and J by 1 base, and 9 bases separated the two germline ends. Per germline, CDR1 GTSNPN and CDR2 SVGIG (reference sequence). This CDR3 comprises 13 residues. The CDR3: CACKTGNTGELFF. As DNA, the CDR3 is TGTGCCTGCAAGACCGGGAACACCGGGGAGCTGTTTTTT.

CDR3 nucleotide sequence: TGTGCCAGCAGTACCCAAAGGAGGGACATTCCCTACGAGCAGTACTTC. Amino acids: CASSTQRRDIPYEQYF. This rearrangement joins TRBV25-1 to TRBJ2-7; TRBD1 or TRBD2 may be the D gene (6 bases each). Germline V gene sequence: CDR1 MGHDK, CDR2 SYGVNS. The CDR3 has 16 amino acids. The V end lost 5 bases, the J end lost 2 bases, and 19 bases lay between the germline ends.

V usage is TRBV9 and J usage is TRBJ1-3; a weak D match, TRBD1 (6 bases). Looked up from germline, CDR1 is SGDLS and CDR2 is YYNGEE. V dropped 3 bases and J dropped 0 bases, with 13 bases sitting between them. This CDR3 has 16 residues. The CDR3 sequence is CASSAPRGTSGNTIYF. The CDR3 nucleotides read TGTGCCAGCAGCGCTCCCAGGGGCACCTCTGGAAACACCATATATTTT.

This clonotype was recorded at least ten times. This chain links TRBV2 with TRBJ2-2, with D perhaps TRBD2 (7 bases). CDR1 SNHLY and CDR2 FYNNEI come from the germline V gene. The CDR3 is made up of 15 amino acids. Trimming cost V 6 bases and J 4 bases, with 15 bases left between them. DNA of the CDR3: TGTGCCAGCAGGGGGGGGGAGGGGGGCACCGGGGAGCTGTTTTTT. It is translated as CASRGGEGGTGELFF.

The V call is TRBV29-1, the J call TRBJ2-5; 8 nucleotides agree with TRBD2. The V segment lost 4 bases and the J segment 3 bases; nucleotides outside the gene matches: 4. The CDR3 is 13 amino acids. Germline V gene sequence: CDR1 SQVTM, CDR2 ANQGSEA. CDR3 bases: TGCAGCGTTGTCTTGACTAGCGAAGAGACCCAGTACTTC. Residues: CSVVLTSEETQYF. Full variable domain (missing parts from reference TRBV29-1 and TRBJ2-5): SAVISQKPSRDICQRGTSLTIQCQVDSQVTMMFWYRQQPGQSLTLIATANQGSEATYESGFVIDKFPISRPNLTFSTLTVSNMSPEDSSIYLCSVVLTSEETQYFGPGTRLLVL.

V usage is TRBV29-1 and J usage is TRBJ1-3, with no clear D. The CDR3 covers 12 residues. Looked up from germline, CDR1 is SQVTM and CDR2 is ANQGSEA. V lost 3 bases and J 2 bases, leaving 5 bases between the germline ends. DNA of the CDR3: TGCAGCGTTGAGGCTCCTGGAAACACCATATATTTT. Translation: CSVEAPGNTIYF.

The gene calls are TRBV5-4 and TRBJ1-6, with a possible D match to TRBD1 (5 bases). V was shortened by 0 bases and J by 3 bases, with 10 bases between the two germline ends. The germline gives CDR1 SGHNT, CDR2 YYREEE (reference sequence). The CDR3 is 16 amino acids. The DNA of the CDR3 is TGTGCCAGCAGCTTGGGTGGGGCTCTCTATAATTCACCCCTCCACTTT. It codes for CASSLGGALYNSPLHF. Looking up the rest from reference TRBV5-4 and TRBJ1-6 gives the full variable domain: ETGVTQSPTHLIKTRGQQVTLRCSSQSGHNTVSWYQQALGQGPQFIFQYYREEENGRGNFPPRFSGLQFPNYSSELNVNALELDDSALYLCASSLGGALYNSPLHFGNGTRLTVT.

The V gene is TRBV9, the J gene TRBJ2-1; D is uncertain. With 0 bases removed from V and 3 bases from J, the gap between germline ends came to 13 bases. CDR3 length: 16 amino acids. Germline V gene sequence: CDR1 SGDLS, CDR2 YYNGEE. CDR3 loop: CASSVGLGLHYNEQFF. CDR3 DNA: TGTGCCAGCAGCGTAGGGCTAGGGTTACACTACAATGAGCAGTTCTTC.

This sequence joins TRBV9 and TRBJ1-4; D gene unclear. This CDR3 is built from 16 residues. V was clipped by 1 base and J by 5 bases, with 15 bases between them. CDR1 and CDR2 (germline): SGDLS, YYNGEE. The CDR3 loop is CASSVSGSVRNEKLFF. The CDR3 region has the DNA TGTGCCAGCAGCGTATCTGGCAGTGTTCGGAATGAAAAACTGTTTTTT.

V usage is TRBV2 and J usage is TRBJ1-2; D not resolved. The CDR3 has 13 residues. Germline CDR1 SNHLY, CDR2 FYNNEI. CDR3 coding DNA: TGTGCGGAGAGGAGGGTAGGTCACTATGGCTACACCTTC. This gives the protein CAERRVGHYGYTF.

The chain has TRBV24-1 and TRBJ2-7, with 10 bases identical to TRBD1. The CDR3 length is 16 residues. Germline-derived CDR1 and CDR2 are KGHDR and SFDVKD. Trimming removed 4 bases from V and 3 bases from J; junction bases left unmatched: 8. Written as DNA, the CDR3 is TGTGCCACCAGTGACCCCACGACAGGGGGCAACTACGAGCAGTACTTC. Encoded protein: CATSDPTTGGNYEQYF.